This TCR beta chain is drawn from a study of T cells in Graves' hyperthyroidism and ophthalmopathy. Study-level findings and limits: Prediction of ophthalmopathy progression came a median approximately 7 months pre-onset.

The cohort's ophthalmopathy patients, a group with duration under 3 months, had a Clinical Activity Score of at least 3 and a NOSPECS grade of at least 4. Reasons for excluding patients were uncontrolled infection, other autoimmune disease, pregnancy or lactation. It was RNA transcripts that yielded the amplified TCR beta CDR3 regions. A set of HTBI primers served as the primers for a first-round RT-PCR of the TCR CDR3. TCRdb re-called the multiplex PCR reads through MiXCR, storing one row per CDR3 protein. The sample shows some 500,000 distinct CDR3 sequences, around a quarter of them seen only once. The germline CDR1 and CDR2 sequences are SNHLY and FYNNEI. Unmatched junction bases numbered 13, after V lost 7 bases and J lost 6 bases. The CDR3 has 16 amino acids. This clonotype has ten or more counts. The antigen is not known.

The source material was blood. The source of this sequence is a woman in her twenties or thirties with Graves' ophthalmopathy. V usage is TRBV2 and J usage is TRBJ1-5; 9 bases map to TRBD1. The CDR3 nucleotides are TGTGCCAGCACCAAAGACGGGGGACAGGGAGGTCAGCCCCAGCATTTT. Its protein product is CASTKDGGQGGQPQHF. Supplemented by reference TRBV2 and TRBJ1-5, the full variable domain reads EPEVTQTPSHQVTQMGQEVILRCVPISNHLYFYWYRQILGQKVEFLVSFYNNEISEKSEIFDDQFSVERPDGSNFTLKIRSTKLEDSAMYFCASTKDGGQGGQPQHFGDGTRLSIL.